This T cell receptor beta chain was identified in a study of CD8+ T cells in alopecia areata. Looking at the study overall: Treatment of the treated patients consisted of oral tofacitinib, 5 to 10 mg twice daily.

In alopecia areata patients, both lesional scalp punch biopsies and peripheral blood were collected. PBMCs, the starting material, were the source of sorted CD4+ and CD8+ T cells. With 6 bases removed from V and 0 bases from J, the gap between germline ends came to 14 bases. There are 15 residues in the CDR3. Germline CDR1 is MNHEY and CDR2 is SVGAGI. It was cDNA, reverse transcribed from extracted RNA, that served as the sequencing template. Profiling relied on immunoSEQ multiplex PCR, and the TCRdb table lists in-frame clones only, not all of them. In the table there are about 120,000 clones, 49% of which are singletons. Study-level points and caveats: Clonality in lesional scalp, especially alopecia totalis/universalis, exceeded that of normal scalp.

This clone was observed a few times. Its target is not known. The sample consisted of CD8+ T cells sorted from blood, taken at week 0. The receptor's source is a human donor with alopecia areata. The chain carries TRBV6-5 and TRBJ1-1; D might be TRBD1 (5 bases). The CDR3 bases are TGTGCCAGCAGCCCGTTGGGACTCATGAACACTGAAGCTTTCTTT. Amino acids: CASSPLGLMNTEAFF.